The TCR beta chain under discussion was sequenced for a study of T cell responses to AZD1222 COVID-19 vaccine. Notes on this clone: Its target is not known.

The V gene lost 5 bases and the J gene lost 0 bases, with 10 bases spanning the gap. Germline-derived CDR1 and CDR2 are SEHNR and FQNEAQ (reference sequence). The CDR3 has 14 amino acids. The data were produced by immunoSEQ multiplex PCR, yet TCRdb's version contains in-frame clones alone and is incomplete. The sample contains over 150,000 clones, roughly 92% of which appear only once. Study findings and constraints: There were repertoire samples only from the period after the peak T cell response. Nearly half of the spike-specific TCRs reportedly recognize variant regions that carry no mutations. Donors were mostly white British, more females; clonal diversity possibly underestimated.

The input for sequencing was peripheral blood, taken on day 0 of AZD1222 vaccination. The chain carries TRBV7-9 and TRBJ1-1; no definite D call. The receptor comes from an adult in good health. The CDR3 nucleotides are TGTGCCAGCAGCCCGGGGAACGTGAACACTGAAGCTTTCTTT. This encodes CASSPGNVNTEAFF.